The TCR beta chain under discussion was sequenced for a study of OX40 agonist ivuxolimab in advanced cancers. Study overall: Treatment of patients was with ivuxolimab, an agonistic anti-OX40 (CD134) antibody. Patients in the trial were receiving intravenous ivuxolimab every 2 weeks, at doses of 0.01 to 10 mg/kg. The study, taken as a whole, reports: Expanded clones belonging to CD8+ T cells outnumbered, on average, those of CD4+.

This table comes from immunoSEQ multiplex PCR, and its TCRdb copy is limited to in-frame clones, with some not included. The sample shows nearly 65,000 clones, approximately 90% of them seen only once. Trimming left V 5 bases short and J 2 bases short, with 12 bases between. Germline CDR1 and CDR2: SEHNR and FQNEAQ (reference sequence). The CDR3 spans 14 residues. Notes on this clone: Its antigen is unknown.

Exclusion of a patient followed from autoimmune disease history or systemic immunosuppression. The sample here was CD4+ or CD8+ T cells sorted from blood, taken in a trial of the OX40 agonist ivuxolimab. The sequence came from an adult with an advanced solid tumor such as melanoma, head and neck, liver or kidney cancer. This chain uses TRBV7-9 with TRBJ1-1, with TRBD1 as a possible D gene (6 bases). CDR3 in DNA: TGTGCCAGCAGCGAAGGGGGGAGAAACACTGAAGCTTTCTTT. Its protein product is CASSEGGRNTEAFF.